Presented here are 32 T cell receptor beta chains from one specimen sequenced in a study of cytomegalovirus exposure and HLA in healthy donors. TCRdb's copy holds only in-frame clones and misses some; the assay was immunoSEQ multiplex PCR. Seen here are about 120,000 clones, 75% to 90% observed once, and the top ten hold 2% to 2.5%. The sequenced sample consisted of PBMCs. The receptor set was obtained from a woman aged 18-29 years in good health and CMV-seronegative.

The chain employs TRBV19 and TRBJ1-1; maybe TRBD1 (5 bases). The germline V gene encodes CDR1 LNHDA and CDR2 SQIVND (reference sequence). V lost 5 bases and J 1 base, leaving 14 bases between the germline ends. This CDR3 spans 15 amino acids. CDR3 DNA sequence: TGTGCCAGTAGTCCAGGACCAACAGGGAACACTGAAGCTTTCTTT. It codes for CASSPGPTGNTEAFF.

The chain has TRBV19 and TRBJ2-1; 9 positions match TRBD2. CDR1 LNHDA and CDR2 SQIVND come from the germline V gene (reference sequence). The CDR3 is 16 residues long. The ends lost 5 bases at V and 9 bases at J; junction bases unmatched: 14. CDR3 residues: CASSLGGREGLFEQFF. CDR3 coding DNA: TGTGCCAGTAGTCTTGGGGGGCGGGAGGGCCTATTTGAGCAGTTCTTC.

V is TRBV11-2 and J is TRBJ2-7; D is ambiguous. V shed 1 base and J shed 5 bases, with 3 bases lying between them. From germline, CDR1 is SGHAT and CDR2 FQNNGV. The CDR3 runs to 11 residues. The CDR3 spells CASSLADEQYF. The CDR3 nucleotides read TGTGCCAGCAGCTTAGCCGACGAGCAGTACTTC. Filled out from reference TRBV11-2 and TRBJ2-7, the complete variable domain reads EAGVAQSPRYKIIEKRQSVAFWCNPISGHATLYWYQQILGQGPKLLIQFQNNGVVDDSQLPKDRFSAERLKGVDSTLKIQPAKLEDSAVYLCASSLADEQYFGPGTRLTVT.

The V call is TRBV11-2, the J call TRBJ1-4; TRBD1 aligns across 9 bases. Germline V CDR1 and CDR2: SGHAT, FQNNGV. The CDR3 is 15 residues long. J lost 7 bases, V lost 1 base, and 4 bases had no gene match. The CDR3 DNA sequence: TGTGCCAGCAGCTTAGTTACAGGGGGCGCTGAAAAACTGTTTTTT. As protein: CASSLVTGGAEKLFF.

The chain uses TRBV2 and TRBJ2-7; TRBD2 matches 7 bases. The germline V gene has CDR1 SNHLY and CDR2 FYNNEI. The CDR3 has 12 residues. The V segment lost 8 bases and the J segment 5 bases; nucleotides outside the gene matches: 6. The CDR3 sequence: CASGRELNEQYF. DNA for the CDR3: TGTGCCAGCGGGCGGGAGCTCAACGAGCAGTACTTC.

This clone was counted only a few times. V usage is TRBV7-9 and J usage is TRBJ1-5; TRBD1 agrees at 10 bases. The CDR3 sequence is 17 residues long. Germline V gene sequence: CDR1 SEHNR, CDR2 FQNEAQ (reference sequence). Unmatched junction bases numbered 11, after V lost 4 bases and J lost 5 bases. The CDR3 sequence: CASSSMWGTGDDQPQHF. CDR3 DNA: TGTGCCAGCAGCTCCATGTGGGGGACAGGGGATGATCAGCCCCAGCATTTT. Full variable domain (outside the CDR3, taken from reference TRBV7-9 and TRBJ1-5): DTGVSQNPRHKITKRGQNVTFRCDPISEHNRLYWYRQTLGQGPEFLTYFQNEAQLEKSRLLSDRFSAERPKGSFSTLEIQRTEQGDSAMYLCASSSMWGTGDDQPQHFGDGTRLSIL.

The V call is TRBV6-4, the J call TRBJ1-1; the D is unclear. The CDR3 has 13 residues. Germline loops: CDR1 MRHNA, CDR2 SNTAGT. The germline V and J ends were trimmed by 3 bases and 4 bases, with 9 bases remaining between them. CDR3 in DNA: TGTGCCAGCAGTGAGGAGGGAAGCACTGAAGCTTTCTTT. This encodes CASSEEGSTEAFF.

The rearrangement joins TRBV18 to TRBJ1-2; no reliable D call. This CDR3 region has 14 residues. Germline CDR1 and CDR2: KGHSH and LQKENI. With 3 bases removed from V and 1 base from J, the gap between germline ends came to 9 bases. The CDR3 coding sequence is TGTGCCAGCTCACCGACGGGGAGTAACTATGGCTACACCTTC. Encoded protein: CASSPTGSNYGYTF.

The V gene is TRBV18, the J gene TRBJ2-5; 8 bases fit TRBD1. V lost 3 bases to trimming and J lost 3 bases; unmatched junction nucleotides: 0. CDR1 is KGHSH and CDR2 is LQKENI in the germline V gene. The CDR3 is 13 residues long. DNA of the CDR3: TGTGCCAGCTCACCGGGACAGGAAGAGACCCAGTACTTC. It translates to CASSPGQEETQYF.

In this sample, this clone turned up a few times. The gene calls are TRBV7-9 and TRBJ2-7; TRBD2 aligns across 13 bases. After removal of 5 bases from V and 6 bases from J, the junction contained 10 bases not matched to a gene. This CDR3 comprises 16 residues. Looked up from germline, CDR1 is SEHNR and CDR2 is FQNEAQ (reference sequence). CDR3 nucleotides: TGTGCCAGCAGCCAGGGGACTAGCGGGACGGTCGGCGAGCAGTACTTC. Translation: CASSQGTSGTVGEQYF.

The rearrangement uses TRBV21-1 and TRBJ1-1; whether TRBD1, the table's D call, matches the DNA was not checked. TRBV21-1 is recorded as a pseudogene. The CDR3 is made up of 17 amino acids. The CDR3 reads CASSYPNRHSPNTEAFF. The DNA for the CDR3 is TGTGCCAGCAGCTACCCAAACAGACATTCCCCTAACACTGAAGCTTTCTTT.

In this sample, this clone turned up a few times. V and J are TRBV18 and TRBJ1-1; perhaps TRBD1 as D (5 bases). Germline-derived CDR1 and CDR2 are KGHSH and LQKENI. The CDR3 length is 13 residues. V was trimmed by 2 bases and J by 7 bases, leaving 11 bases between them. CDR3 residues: CASSPTGQGEAFF. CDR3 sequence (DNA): TGTGCCAGCTCACCAACCGGGCAGGGTGAAGCTTTCTTT. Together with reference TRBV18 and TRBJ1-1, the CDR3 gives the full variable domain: NAGVMQNPRHLVRRRGQEARLRCSPMKGHSHVYWYRQLPEEGLKFMVYLQKENIIDESGMPKERFSAEFPKEGPSILRIQQVVRGDSAAYFCASSPTGQGEAFFGQGTRLTVV.

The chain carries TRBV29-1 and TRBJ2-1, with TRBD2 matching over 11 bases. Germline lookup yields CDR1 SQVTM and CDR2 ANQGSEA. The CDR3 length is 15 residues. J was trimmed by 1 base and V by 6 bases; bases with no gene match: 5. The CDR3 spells CSVLTSGMSYNEQFF. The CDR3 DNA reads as TGCAGCGTCCTGACTAGCGGGATGTCCTACAATGAGCAGTTCTTC.

The CDR3 DNA follows: TGTGCCAGCAGCATCGGAGGGTACGAGCAGTACTTC. Its protein is CASSIGGYEQYF. This sequence joins TRBV11-2 and TRBJ2-5; D is perhaps TRBD2 (6 bases). The end of the DNA is better explained by TRBJ2-7, so the J call may be wrong. Germline V gives CDR1 SGHAT, CDR2 FQNNGV. CDR3 size: 12 residues.

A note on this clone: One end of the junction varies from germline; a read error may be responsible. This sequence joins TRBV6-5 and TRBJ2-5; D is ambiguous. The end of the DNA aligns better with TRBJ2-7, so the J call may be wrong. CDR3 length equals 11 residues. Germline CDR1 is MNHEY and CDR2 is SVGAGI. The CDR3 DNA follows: TGTGCCAGCAGTGACTCCTACGAGCAGTACTTC. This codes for CASSDSYEQYF.

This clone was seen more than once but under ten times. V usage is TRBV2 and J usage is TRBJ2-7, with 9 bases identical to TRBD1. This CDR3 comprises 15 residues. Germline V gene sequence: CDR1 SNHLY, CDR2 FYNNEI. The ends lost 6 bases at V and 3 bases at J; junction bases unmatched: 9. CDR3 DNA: TGTGCCAGCAGGGGACAGGGTTTCCCGAGCTACGAGCAGTACTTC. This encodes CASRGQGFPSYEQYF.

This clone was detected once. The CDR3 here is CASTPLRAMGYTF. CDR3 nucleotide sequence: TGTGCCAGCACCCCGTTACGAGCTATGGGCTACACCTTC. The rearrangement joins TRBV7-8 to TRBJ1-2; D uncertain. V was trimmed by 7 bases and J by 8 bases, leaving 17 bases between them. The germline gives CDR1 SGHVS, CDR2 FQNEAQ. CDR3 length equals 13 residues.

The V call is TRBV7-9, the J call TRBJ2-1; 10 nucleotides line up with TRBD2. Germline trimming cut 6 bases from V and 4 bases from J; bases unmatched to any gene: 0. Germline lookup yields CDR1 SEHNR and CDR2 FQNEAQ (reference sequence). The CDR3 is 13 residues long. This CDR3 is CASRAGGYNEQFF. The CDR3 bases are TGTGCCAGCAGAGCGGGAGGGTACAATGAGCAGTTCTTC.

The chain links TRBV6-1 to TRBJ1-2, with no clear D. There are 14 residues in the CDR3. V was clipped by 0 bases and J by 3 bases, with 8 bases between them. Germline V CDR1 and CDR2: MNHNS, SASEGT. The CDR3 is CASSEAPGYYGYTF. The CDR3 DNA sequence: TGTGCCAGCAGTGAAGCGCCGGGGTACTATGGCTACACCTTC.

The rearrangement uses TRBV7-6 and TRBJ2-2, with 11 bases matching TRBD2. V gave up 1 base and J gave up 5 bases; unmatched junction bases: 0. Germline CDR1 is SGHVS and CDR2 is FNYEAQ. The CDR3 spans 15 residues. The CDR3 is CASSLGTSGTGELFF. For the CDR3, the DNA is TGTGCCAGCAGCTTAGGGACTAGCGGGACCGGGGAGCTGTTTTTT.

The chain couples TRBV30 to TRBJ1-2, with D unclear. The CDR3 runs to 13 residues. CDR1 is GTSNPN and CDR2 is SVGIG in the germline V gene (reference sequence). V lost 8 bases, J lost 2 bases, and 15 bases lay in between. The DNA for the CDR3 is TGTGCCCGAACAACCCGGGTCAACTATGGCTACACCTTC. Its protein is CARTTRVNYGYTF.

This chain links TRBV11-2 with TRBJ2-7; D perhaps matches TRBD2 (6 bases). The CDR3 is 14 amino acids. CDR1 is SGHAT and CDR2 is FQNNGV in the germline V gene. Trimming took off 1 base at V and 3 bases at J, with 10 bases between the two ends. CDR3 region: CASSLGRGNYEQYF. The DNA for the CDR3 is TGTGCCAGCAGCTTAGGGCGGGGAAACTACGAGCAGTACTTC.

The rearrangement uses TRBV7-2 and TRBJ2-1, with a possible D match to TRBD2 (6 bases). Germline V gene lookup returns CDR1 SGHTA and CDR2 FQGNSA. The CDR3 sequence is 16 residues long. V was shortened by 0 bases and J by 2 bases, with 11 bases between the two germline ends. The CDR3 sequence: CASSLAASDTYNEQFF. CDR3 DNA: TGTGCCAGCAGCTTAGCGGCTAGCGATACCTACAATGAGCAGTTCTTC.

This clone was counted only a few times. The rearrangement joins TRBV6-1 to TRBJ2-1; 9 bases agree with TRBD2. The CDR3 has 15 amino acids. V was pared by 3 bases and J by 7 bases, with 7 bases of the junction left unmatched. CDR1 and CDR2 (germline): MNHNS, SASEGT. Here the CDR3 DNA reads TGTGCCAGCAGTGAGGGACTAGCCTCCTCTAATGAGCAGTTCTTC. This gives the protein CASSEGLASSNEQFF.

The DNA for the CDR3 is TGTGCCAGCAGCCTTCTACAGGGGGGGGTTTATGGCTACACCTTC. This encodes CASSLLQGGVYGYTF. The chain recombines TRBV21-1 with TRBJ1-2; the table's D call, TRBD1, has no DNA check behind it. TRBV21-1 constitutes a pseudogene. The CDR3 sequence is 15 residues long.

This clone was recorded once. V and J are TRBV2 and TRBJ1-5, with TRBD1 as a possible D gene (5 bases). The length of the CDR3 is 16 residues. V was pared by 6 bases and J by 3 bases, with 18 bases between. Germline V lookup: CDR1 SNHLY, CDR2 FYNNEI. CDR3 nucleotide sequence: TGTGCCAGCAGCCCTCCGGGCGCAGGGATCAATCAGCCCCAGCATTTT. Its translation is CASSPPGAGINQPQHF.

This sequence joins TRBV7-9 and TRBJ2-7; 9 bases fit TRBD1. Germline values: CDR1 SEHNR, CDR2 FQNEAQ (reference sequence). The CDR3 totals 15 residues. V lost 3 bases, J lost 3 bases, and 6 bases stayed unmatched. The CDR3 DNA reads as TGTGCCAGCAGCTTCGGACAGGGGCTAGACTACGAGCAGTACTTC. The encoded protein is CASSFGQGLDYEQYF.

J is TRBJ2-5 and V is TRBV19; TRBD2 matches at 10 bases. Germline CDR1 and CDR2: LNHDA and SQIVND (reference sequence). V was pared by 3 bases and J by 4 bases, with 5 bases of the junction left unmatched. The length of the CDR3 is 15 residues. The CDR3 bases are TGTGCCAGTAGTATTTCAGCGGGAGGGGGAGAGACCCAGTACTTC. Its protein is CASSISAGGGETQYF.

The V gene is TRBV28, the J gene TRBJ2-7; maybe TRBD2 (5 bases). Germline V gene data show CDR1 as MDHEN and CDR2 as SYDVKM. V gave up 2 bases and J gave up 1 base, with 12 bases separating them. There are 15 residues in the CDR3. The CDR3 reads CASSLGSGPSYEQYF. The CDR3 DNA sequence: TGTGCCAGCAGTTTAGGGAGCGGCCCATCCTACGAGCAGTACTTC.

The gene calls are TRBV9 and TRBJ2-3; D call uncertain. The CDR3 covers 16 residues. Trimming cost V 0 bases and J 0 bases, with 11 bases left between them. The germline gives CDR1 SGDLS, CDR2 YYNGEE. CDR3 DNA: TGTGCCAGCAGCGTAGAGCGAGGAACTAGCACAGATACGCAGTATTTT. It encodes CASSVERGTSTDTQYF.

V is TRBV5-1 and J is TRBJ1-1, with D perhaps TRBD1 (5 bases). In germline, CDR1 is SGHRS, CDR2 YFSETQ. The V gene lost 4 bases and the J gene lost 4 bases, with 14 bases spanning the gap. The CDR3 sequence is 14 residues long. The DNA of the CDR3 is TGCGCCAGCAGCGGGATGACAGCAGTCACTGAAGCTTTCTTT. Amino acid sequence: CASSGMTAVTEAFF.

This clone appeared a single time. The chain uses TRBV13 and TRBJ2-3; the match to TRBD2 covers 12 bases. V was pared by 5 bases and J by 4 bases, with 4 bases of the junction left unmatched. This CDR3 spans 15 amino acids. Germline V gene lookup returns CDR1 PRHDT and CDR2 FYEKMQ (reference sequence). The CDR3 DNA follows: TGTGCCAGCAGCCGACTAGCGGGAGACCCAGATACGCAGTATTTT. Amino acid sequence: CASSRLAGDPDTQYF.